This TCR beta chain was captured in a study of blood T cell repertoires in COVID-19. In the study overall: Acute and convalescent COVID-19 samples came from the United States, Italy and Spain.

Study members were between roughly 18 and 100 years old and lived in over 20 US regions. Grouping used clinical history reported by participants in a survey and questionnaire. Method: immunoSEQ multiplex PCR; TCRdb's copy keeps in-frame clones and lacks some. Counted here are 400,000 to 450,000 clones, about nine tenths occurring once; the ten biggest clones make up approximately 0.55%. CDR1 and CDR2 (germline): SGDLS, YYNGEE. V lost 2 bases and J 4 bases, leaving 17 bases between the germline ends. The CDR3 contains 16 residues. Sequencing used PBMCs or T cells enriched from blood (not recorded which). The genes are TRBV9 and TRBJ2-3; unclear D gene. The receptor's source is a young man who had recovered from COVID-19. The chain's CDR3 is CASSVGFDNRPDTQYF. The CDR3 nucleotides are TGTGCCAGCAGCGTTGGGTTTGATAACAGACCAGATACGCAGTATTTT. The whole variable domain, remainder taken from reference TRBV9 and TRBJ2-3, is DSGVTQTPKHLITATGQRVTLRCSPRSGDLSVYWYQQSLDQGLQFLIQYYNGEERAKGNILERFSAQQFPDLHSELNLSSLELGDSALYFCASSVGFDNRPDTQYFGPGTRLTVL.